This entry describes one T cell receptor beta chain. Libraries were prepared by immunoSEQ multiplex PCR; TCRdb keeps only in-frame clonotypes and omits some of them. Here the sample spans around 210,000 clones, around nine tenths being singletons. CDR1 is WNHNN, CDR2 SYGVQD, per germline (reference sequence). V lost 5 bases, J lost 2 bases, and 9 bases lay in between. The CDR3 totals 13 residues. The record originates from a study of blood T cell repertoires in COVID-19. Study-wide context: In each case, the material was cDNA or gDNA derived from T cells, B-cell-depleted T cells, or PBMCs.

The source material was peripheral blood. The chain joins TRBV10-1 to TRBJ1-1; D unresolved. This TCR was recovered from a man aged 45-60 years with COVID-19, enrolled during active disease. CDR3 residues: CASSSGINTEAFF. CDR3 bases: TGCGCCAGCAGTTCCGGGATAAACACTGAAGCTTTCTTT.